This paragraph covers one T cell receptor (beta chain) sequence. Its antigen is not yet known. Base quality data are lacking; no much larger clone is found one base away. This sample is drawn from a study of blood T cell repertoires in COVID-19 (dated by TCRdb to the early 2020s). Notes on the research overall: Samples from collaborators originated in the United States, Italy and Spain and spanned both the acute and convalescent phases of COVID-19. Where available, HLA class I and class II types were taken from metadata supplied by the sample provider and were not determined by assay-based typing. Deeply sampled blood TCRbeta repertoires from subjects exposed to, actively infected with, or recovered from COVID-19 were included in the dataset. The sample metadata nearly always contained a de-identified subject ID, COVID-19 status, age in years and sex. Samples were obtained from the ongoing ImmuneRACE study (first 160 participants) and from over 1,000 subjects provided by 6 global collaborators. The prospective study material was composed of cDNA or gDNA derived from T cells, B-cell-depleted T cells, or PBMCs. A freely available public database, intended as a resource for researchers studying the immune response to SARS-CoV-2, is where the repertoires were released.

The collaborating institutions used their own protocols to collect whole blood in K2EDTA tubes. Collaborator samples were shipped for TCRbeta analysis as frozen whole blood, isolated PBMCs, or DNA extracted from either sample type. Study-level results and caveats: The amount of clinical and demographic metadata varied by source and participant and was provided uncurated.

TCRbeta CDR3 regions were amplified from genomic DNA using the immunoSEQ Assay, a bias-controlled multiplex PCR. The study's own analysis went as follows. Within the assay, amplification of reference gene primers was used to estimate how many nucleated cells each sample contained. To quantify the absolute abundance of each unique TCRbeta CDR3 rearrangement, sequence reads were collapsed and filtered. Productive Simpson clonality was computed per sample as the square root of Simpson's diversity index over productive rearrangements. In TCRdb, the immuneACCESS table is reduced to in-frame sequences with V and J assigned. These tables do not hold every clone; where another copy was compared, an unresolved V gene accounts for under half, and the others remain unexplained. The D gene and trimming were derived from the DNA, and the V and J assignments and clone size from that table. Within this sample are under 300,000 clones, with more than 85% of them counted one time only. Under 9% of the sample belongs to the ten largest clones.

Sequences MGHDK (CDR1) and SYGVNS (CDR2) are obtained from the germline V gene. The CDR3 goes from the cysteine to the phenylalanine over 14 residues. Only the CDR3 DNA is retained, 42 bases long and in frame from the first base. V drops 2 bases and J drops 4 bases, leaving 11 bases in between. The sequenced material came from peripheral blood. The V and J genes are TRBV25-1 and TRBJ1-1, with no reliable assignment of the D segment. This receptor was taken from a woman in her seventies with active or convalescent COVID-19. The DNA sequence is TGTGCCAGCAGTGAAATCCGAGGTCGCACTGAAGCTTTCTTT. Its product reads: CASSEIRGRTEAFF.